These T cell receptor beta chains were read from a single sample in a study of blood T cell repertoires in COVID-19. Sequencing used immunoSEQ multiplex PCR; TCRdb keeps in-frame clones, though not all of them. The sample lists 200,000 or so clones, around 80% occurring once. The specimen sequenced was peripheral blood. The receptors come from a human donor in a cohort sampled during active COVID-19. CDR3s include the opening cysteine and the closing phenylalanine or tryptophan.

>TRBJ2-4|TRBV5-1|14
CASSPGLAKNIQYF
>TRBJ2-7|TRBV28|13
CASRTSGAYEQYF
>TRBJ2-1|TRBV7-3|14
CASSPTGGNAEQFF
>TRBJ2-6|TRBV21-1|18
CASSKKSSGGAGANVLTF
>TRBJ1-5|TRBV28|13
CASHRGSVQPQHF
>TRBJ2-3|TRBV4-1|15
CASSPGVAGTDTQYF
>TRBJ1-3|TRBV15|16
CATSRARTASGNTIYF
>TRBJ2-3|TRBV5-4|15
CASSSSGTNTDTQYF
>TRBJ2-7|TRBV28|14
CASSSGTGNYEQYF
>TRBJ2-2|TRBV18|12
CASSPSSGELFF
>TRBJ2-3|TRBV19|14
CASSSGQGTDTQYF
>TRBJ2-1|TRBV20-1|14
CSASPPTGANEQFF
>TRBJ1-6|TRBV7-3|15
CASSTGTGLNSPLHF
>TRBJ2-4|TRBV6-2/TRBV6-3|14
CASSSPPDNNIQYF
>TRBJ1-2|TRBV5-1|14
CASSLVDAGVGYTF
>TRBJ2-5|TRBV6-6|15
CASSPRGTGEETQYF
>TRBJ2-7|TRBV19|15
CASSGTGTKTLEQYF
>TRBJ2-7|TRBV5-6|15
CASSLLRGNVYEQYF
>TRBJ1-1|TRBV7-2|14
CASSLEVGRTEAFF
>TRBJ1-2|TRBV7-2|13
CASSPDRDYGYTF
>TRBJ2-1|TRBV4-1|17
CASSPAPTSGRSNEQFF
>TRBJ1-2|TRBV6-1|17
CASSEGTGAQANYGYTF
>TRBJ2-1|TRBV11-3|12
CASSFRPPEQFF
>TRBJ2-1|TRBV6-2/TRBV6-3|16
CASSYSSGRPYNEQFF
>TRBJ1-2|TRBV7-2|13
CASSPDRNYGYTF
>TRBJ1-2|TRBV5-1|15
CASSLGTARNYGYTF
>TRBJ2-2|TRBV5-4|14
CASSFGTSPGELFF
>TRBJ2-7|TRBV7-9|16
CASSPWTSGISYEQYF
>TRBJ1-2|TRBV10-3|15
CAISGPGGFGYGYTF
>TRBJ2-7|TRBV28|15
CASRDRGGESYEQYF
>TRBJ2-7|TRBV28|15
CASKGPRGGIYEQYF
>TRBJ2-5|TRBV6-6|14
CASSYFPGQETQYF
>TRBJ2-1|TRBV15|15
CATSRLAGDYNEQFF
>TRBJ1-3|TRBV28|13
CASRRTGQHSIYF
>TRBJ2-3|TRBV30|15
CAWSKTSGSTDTQYF
>TRBJ2-3|TRBV5-1|15
CASSLTSGRGDTQYF
>TRBJ1-2|TRBV5-6|16
CASSVDRRHPFYGYTF